This record concerns one T cell receptor (beta chain) sequence. The antigen is undetermined. One junction end does not reproduce the germline sequence, and a read error may be involved. The source of the sample is a study of cytomegalovirus exposure and HLA in healthy donors. Study outcomes and limitations: Whilst most TCR sequences proved rare, a subset of public TCRs occurred across many donors. In a later analysis, V- and J-gene trimming of beta chains associated with a DCLRE1C missense variant, replicated independently.

It was with 60 Vbeta and 13 Jbeta primers that the PCR ran. TCRdb's table, derived via immunoSEQ multiplex PCR, lists solely in-frame clones and lacks some. The profile covers 150,000 to 200,000 clones, with 81% appearing a single time and 2% to 2.5% taken by the ten largest. The CDR3 covers 15 residues. CDR1 is SEHNR, CDR2 FQNEAQ, per germline (reference sequence). This TCR was sampled from a woman in her twenties or thirties in good health and CMV-seronegative. Sequencing was done on a sample of PBMCs. The J gene is TRBJ1-1, the V gene TRBV7-9; TRBD1 aligns across 7 bases. CDR3 sequence reads: CSSSRQGRRGTEAFF. The CDR3, as DNA: TGTTCCAGCAGCCGACAGGGCCGGCGGGGCACTGAAGCTTTCTTT.